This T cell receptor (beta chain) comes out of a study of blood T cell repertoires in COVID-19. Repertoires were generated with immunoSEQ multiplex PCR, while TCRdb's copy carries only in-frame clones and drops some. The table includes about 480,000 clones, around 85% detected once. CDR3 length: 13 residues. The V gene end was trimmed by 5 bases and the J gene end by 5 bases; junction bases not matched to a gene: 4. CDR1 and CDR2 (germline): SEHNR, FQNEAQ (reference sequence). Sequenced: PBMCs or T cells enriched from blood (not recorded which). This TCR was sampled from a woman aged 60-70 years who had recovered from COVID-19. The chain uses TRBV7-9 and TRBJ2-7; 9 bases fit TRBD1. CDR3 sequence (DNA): TGTGCCAGCAGCCTACAGGGGGCTGACGAGCAGTACTTC. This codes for CASSLQGADEQYF.